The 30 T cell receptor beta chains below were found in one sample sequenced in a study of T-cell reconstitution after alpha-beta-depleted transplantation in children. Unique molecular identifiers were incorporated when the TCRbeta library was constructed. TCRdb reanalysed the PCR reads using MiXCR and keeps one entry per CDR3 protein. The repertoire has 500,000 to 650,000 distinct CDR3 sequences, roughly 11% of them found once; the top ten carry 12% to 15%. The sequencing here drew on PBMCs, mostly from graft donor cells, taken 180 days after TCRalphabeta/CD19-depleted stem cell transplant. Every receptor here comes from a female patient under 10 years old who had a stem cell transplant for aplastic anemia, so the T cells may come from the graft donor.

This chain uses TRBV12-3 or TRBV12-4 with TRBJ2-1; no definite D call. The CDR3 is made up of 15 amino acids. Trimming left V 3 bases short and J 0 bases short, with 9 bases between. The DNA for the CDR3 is TGTGCCAGCAGTTTTCTTGAAAGCTCCTACAATGAGCAGTTCTTC. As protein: CASSFLESSYNEQFF.

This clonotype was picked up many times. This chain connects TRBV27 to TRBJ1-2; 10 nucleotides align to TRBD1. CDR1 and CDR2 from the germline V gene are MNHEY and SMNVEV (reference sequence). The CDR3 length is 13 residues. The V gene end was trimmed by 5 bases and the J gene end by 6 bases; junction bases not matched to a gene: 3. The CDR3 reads CASSTGQGHGYTF. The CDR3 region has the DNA TGTGCCAGCAGTACGGGACAGGGGCATGGCTACACCTTC.

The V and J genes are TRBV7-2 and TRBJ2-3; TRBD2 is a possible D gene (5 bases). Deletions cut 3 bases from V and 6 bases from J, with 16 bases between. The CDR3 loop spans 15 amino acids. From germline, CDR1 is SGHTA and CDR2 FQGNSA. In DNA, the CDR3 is TGTGCCAGCAGCTTTTCCGGCGGGTTCGGGGATACGCAGTATTTT. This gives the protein CASSFSGGFGDTQYF.

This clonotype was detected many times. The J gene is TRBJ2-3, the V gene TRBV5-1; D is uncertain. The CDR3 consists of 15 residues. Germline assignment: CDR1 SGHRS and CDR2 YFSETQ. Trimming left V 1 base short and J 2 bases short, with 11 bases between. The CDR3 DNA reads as TGCGCCAGCAGCTTGTCGAGCGCTTACACAGATACGCAGTATTTT. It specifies CASSLSSAYTDTQYF.

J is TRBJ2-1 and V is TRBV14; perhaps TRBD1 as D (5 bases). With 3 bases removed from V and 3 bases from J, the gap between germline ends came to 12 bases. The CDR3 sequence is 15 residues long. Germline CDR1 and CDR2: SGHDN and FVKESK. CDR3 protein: CASSQQGSNYNEQFF. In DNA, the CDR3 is TGTGCCAGCAGCCAGCAGGGTTCAAACTACAATGAGCAGTTCTTC.

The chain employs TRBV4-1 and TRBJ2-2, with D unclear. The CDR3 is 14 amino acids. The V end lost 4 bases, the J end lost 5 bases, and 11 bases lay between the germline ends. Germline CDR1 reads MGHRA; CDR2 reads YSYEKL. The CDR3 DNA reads TGCGCCAGCAGCCCCCCCGAACAAACCGGGGAGCTGTTTTTT. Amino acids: CASSPPEQTGELFF.

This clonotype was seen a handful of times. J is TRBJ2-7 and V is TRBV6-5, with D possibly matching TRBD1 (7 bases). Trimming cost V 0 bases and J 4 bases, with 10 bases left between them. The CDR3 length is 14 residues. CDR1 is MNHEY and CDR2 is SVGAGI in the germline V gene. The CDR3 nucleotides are TGTGCCAGCAGTTACTCCCAGGGGGGATACGAGCAGTACTTC. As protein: CASSYSQGGYEQYF.

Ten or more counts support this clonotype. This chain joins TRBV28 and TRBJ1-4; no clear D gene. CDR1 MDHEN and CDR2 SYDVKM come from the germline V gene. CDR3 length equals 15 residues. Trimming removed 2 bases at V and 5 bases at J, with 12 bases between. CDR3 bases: TGTGCCAGCAGTTTAATTGGTCAGAAGAATGAAAAACTGTTTTTT. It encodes CASSLIGQKNEKLFF.

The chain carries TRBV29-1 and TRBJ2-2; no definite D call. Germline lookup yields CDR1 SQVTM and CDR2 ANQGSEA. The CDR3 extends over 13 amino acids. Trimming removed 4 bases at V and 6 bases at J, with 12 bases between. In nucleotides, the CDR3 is TGCAGCGTTGGTGATATATTCCCCGGGGAGCTGTTTTTT. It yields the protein CSVGDIFPGELFF.

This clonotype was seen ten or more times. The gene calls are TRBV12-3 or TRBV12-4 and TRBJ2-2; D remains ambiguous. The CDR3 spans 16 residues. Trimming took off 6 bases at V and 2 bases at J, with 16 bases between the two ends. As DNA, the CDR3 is TGTGCCAGCAGCTCCTGGGGATATCGAAACACCGGGGAGCTGTTTTTT. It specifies CASSSWGYRNTGELFF.

In DNA form, the CDR3 reads TGTGCCAGCAGCCTTCGATCACCCCGGGGGAACGAATACACAGATACGCAGTATTTT. This sequence encodes CASSLRSPRGNEYTDTQYF. V usage is TRBV11-2 and J usage is TRBJ2-3; weak D call: TRBD2 (6 bases). Germline CDR1 and CDR2: SGHAT and FQNNGV. V was pared by 5 bases and J by 2 bases, with 26 bases between. The CDR3 is 19 amino acids.

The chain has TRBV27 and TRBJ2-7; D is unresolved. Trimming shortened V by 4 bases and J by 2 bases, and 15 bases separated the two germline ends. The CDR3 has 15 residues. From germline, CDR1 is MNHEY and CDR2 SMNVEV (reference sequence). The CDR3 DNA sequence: TGTGCCAGCAGTTCACTAAATCCTAGGCCCTACGAGCAGTACTTC. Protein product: CASSSLNPRPYEQYF.

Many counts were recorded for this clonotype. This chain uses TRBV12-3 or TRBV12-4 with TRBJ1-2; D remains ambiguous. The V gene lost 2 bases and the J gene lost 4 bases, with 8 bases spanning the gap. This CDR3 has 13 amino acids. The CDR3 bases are TGTGCCAGCAGTTTAAGGACTCTCTATGGCTACACCTTC. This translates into CASSLRTLYGYTF.

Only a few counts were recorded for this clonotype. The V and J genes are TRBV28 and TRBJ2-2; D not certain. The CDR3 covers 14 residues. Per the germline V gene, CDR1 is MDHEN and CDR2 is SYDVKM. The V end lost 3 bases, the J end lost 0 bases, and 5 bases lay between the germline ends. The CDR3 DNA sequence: TGTGCCAGCAGTTTCATCCCGAACACCGGGGAGCTGTTTTTT. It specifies CASSFIPNTGELFF. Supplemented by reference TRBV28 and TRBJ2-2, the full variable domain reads DVKVTQSSRYLVKRTGEKVFLECVQDMDHENMFWYRQDPGLGLRLIYFSYDVKMKEKGDIPEGYSVSREKKERFSLILESASTNQTSMYLCASSFIPNTGELFFGEGSRLTVL.

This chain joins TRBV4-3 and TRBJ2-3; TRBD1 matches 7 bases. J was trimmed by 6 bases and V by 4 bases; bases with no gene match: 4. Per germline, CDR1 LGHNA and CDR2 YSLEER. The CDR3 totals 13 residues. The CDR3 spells CASSRRGSDTQYF. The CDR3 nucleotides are TGCGCCAGCAGCCGCAGGGGGTCGGATACGCAGTATTTT.

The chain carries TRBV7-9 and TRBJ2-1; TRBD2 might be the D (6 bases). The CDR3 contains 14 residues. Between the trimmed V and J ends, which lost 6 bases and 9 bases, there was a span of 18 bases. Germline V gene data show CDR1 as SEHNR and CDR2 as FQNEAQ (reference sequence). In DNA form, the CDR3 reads TGTGCCAGCAGGAGGGACTTCGGCCTATTTGAGCAGTTCTTC. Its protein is CASRRDFGLFEQFF.

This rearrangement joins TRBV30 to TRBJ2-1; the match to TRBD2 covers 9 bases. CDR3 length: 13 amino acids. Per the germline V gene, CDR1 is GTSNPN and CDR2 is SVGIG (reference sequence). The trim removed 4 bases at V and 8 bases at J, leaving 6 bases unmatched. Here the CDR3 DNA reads TGTGCCTGGAATAGCGGGAGTATCCATGAGCAGTTCTTC. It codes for CAWNSGSIHEQFF.

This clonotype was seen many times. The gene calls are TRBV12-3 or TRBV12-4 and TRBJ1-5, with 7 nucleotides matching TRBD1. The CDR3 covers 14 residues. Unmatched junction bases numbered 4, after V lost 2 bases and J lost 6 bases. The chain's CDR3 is CASSLSGGRQPQHF. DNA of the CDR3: TGTGCCAGCAGTTTATCAGGGGGACGTCAGCCCCAGCATTTT.

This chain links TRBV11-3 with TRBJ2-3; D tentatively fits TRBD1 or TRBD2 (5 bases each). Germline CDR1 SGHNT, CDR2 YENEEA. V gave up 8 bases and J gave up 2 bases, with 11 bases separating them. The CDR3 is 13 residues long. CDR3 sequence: CASQGANTDTQYF. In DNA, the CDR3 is TGTGCCAGCCAGGGAGCAAACACAGATACGCAGTATTTT.

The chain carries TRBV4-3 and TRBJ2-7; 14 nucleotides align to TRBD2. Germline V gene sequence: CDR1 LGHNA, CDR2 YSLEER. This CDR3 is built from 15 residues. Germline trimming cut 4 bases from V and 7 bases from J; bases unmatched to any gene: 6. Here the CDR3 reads CASSPGLAGAWEQYF. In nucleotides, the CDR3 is TGCGCCAGCAGCCCGGGACTAGCGGGAGCCTGGGAGCAGTACTTC.

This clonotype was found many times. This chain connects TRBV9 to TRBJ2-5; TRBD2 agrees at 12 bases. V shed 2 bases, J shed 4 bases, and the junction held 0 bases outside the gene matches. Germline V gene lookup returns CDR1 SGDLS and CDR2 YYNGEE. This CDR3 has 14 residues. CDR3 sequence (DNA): TGTGCCAGCAGCGTGACTAGCGGGAGAGAGACCCAGTACTTC. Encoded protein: CASSVTSGRETQYF. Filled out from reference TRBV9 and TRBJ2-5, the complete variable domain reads DSGVTQTPKHLITATGQRVTLRCSPRSGDLSVYWYQQSLDQGLQFLIQYYNGEERAKGNILERFSAQQFPDLHSELNLSSLELGDSALYFCASSVTSGRETQYFGPGTRLLVL.

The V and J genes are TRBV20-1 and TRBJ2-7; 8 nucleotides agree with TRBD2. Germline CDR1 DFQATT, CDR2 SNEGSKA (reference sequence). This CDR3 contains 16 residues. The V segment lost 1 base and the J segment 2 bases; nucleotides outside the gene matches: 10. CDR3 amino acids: CSARVLIQAGAYEQYF. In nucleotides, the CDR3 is TGCAGTGCTAGAGTTCTGATTCAAGCGGGAGCCTACGAGCAGTACTTC.

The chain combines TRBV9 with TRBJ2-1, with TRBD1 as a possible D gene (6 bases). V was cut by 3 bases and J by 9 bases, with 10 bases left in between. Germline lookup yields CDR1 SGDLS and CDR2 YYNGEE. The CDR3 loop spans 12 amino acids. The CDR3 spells CASSAQGGEQFF. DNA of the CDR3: TGTGCCAGCAGCGCTCAAGGGGGTGAGCAGTTCTTC.

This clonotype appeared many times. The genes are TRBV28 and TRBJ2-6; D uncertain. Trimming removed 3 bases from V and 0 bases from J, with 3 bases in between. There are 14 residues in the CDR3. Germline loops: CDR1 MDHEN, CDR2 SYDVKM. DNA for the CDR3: TGTGCCAGCAGTTTTTCCTCTGGGGCCAACGTCCTGACTTTC. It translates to CASSFSSGANVLTF.

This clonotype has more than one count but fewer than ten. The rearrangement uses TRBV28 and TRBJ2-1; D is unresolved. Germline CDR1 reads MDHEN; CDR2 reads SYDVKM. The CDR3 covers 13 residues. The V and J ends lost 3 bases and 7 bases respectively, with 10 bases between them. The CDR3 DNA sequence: TGTGCCAGCAGTTTGTACCCGCGGAATGAGCAGTTCTTC. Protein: CASSLYPRNEQFF.

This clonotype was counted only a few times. The CDR3 coding sequence is TGTGCCAGCAGCAGGGGACAGAGGTTCGGCTACACCTTC. Translated: CASSRGQRFGYTF. The chain carries TRBV7-2 and TRBJ1-2, with 7 nucleotides matching TRBD1. The junction had 8 bases not matched to a gene; V was cut back by 5 bases and J by 8 bases. Germline V gene lookup returns CDR1 SGHTA and CDR2 FQGNSA. This CDR3 is 13 amino acids long.

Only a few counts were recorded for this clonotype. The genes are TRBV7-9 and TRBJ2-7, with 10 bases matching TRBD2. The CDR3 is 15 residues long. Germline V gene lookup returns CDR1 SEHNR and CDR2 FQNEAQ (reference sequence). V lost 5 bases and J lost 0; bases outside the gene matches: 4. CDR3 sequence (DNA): TGTGCCAGCAGCGCACCTAGCGGGAGCTCCTACGAGCAGTACGTC. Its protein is CASSAPSGSSYEQYV.

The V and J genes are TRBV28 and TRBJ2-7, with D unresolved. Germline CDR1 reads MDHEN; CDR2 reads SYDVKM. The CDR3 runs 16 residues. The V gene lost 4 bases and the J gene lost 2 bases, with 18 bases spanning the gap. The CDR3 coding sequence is TGTGCCAGCAGTTCGGTGTCGGAGATCCACCCCTACGAGCAGTACTTC. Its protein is CASSSVSEIHPYEQYF.

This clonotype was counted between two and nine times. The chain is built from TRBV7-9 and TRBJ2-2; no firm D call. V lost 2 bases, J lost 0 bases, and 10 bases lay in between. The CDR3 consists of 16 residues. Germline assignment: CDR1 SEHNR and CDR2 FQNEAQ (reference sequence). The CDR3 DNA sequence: TGTGCCAGCAGCTTAAGGCCGGGTCCGAACACCGGGGAGCTGTTTTTT. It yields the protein CASSLRPGPNTGELFF.

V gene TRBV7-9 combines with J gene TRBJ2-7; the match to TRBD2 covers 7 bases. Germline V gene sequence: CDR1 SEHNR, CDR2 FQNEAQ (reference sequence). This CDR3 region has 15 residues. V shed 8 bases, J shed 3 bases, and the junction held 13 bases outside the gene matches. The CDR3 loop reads CASGPGRIASYEQYF. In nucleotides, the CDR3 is TGTGCCAGCGGCCCCGGGAGGATAGCGAGCTACGAGCAGTACTTC.